A single sample is the source of the 20 T cell receptor beta chains below, sequenced in a study of blood T cell repertoires in COVID-19. The repertoire was sequenced with immunoSEQ multiplex PCR; TCRdb's copy has only in-frame clones and lacks some. This sample has about 300,000 clones; about nine tenths occur once, and the top ten carry approximately 2.9%. Specimen: PBMCs or T cells enriched from blood (not recorded which). The receptors originated from a woman aged 50 to 65 who had been exposed to COVID-19.

This clone was recorded only once. At one end, the junction sequence differs from germline, possibly due to a read error. This chain links TRBV7-7 with TRBJ2-5, with D perhaps matching TRBD2 (7 bases). This CDR3 is built from 15 residues. Looked up from germline, CDR1 is SSHAT and CDR2 is FNYEAQ (reference sequence). The CDR3 DNA follows: TGTGCTAGCAGCGCCGTGATCGGGGGGCAAGGTCCCCAGTACTTC. It is translated as CASSAVIGGQGPQYF.

V and J are TRBV3-1 (or the pseudogene TRBV3-2) and TRBJ2-7; 7 positions match TRBD2. Germline-derived CDR1 and CDR2 are LGHDT and YNNKEL (reference sequence). CDR3 size: 20 residues. After removal of 0 bases from V and 2 bases from J, the junction contained 19 bases not matched to a gene. CDR3 DNA: TGTGCCAGCAGCCAAGATAGAATGCGGCGGGGGTCGTCATCCGCCTACGAGCAGTACTTC. It codes for CASSQDRMRRGSSSAYEQYF.

This clone has just one count. The chain joins TRBV19 to TRBJ2-7, with 10 bases fitting TRBD1. CDR1 LNHDA and CDR2 SQIVND come from the germline V gene (reference sequence). V was pared by 4 bases and J by 3 bases, with 6 bases of the junction left unmatched. The CDR3 contains 15 residues. The CDR3 DNA reads TGTGCCAGTAGTAGGAGCCGGGACAGGGGCTACGAGCAGTACTTC. It translates to CASSRSRDRGYEQYF.

The J gene is TRBJ2-7, the V gene TRBV21-1; the D call in the table, TRBD2, was not verified against the DNA. TRBV21-1 is a documented pseudogene. The CDR3 loop spans 14 amino acids. The CDR3 here is CASTRSASSYEQYF. DNA for the CDR3: TGTGCCAGCACCCGGAGTGCTTCGTCCTACGAGCAGTACTTC.

The genes are TRBV6-4 and TRBJ2-7; 9 bases line up with TRBD1. There are 13 residues in the CDR3. Germline V gene data show CDR1 as MRHNA and CDR2 as SNTAGT. J lost 2 bases, V lost 8 bases, and 4 bases had no gene match. In DNA form, the CDR3 reads TGTGCCAGCCCAGGACAGGGGACCTACGAGCAGTACTTC. Encoded protein: CASPGQGTYEQYF.

V gene TRBV10-3 combines with J gene TRBJ1-2, with TRBD1 matching 10 bases. Trimming took 3 bases from V and 5 from J; bases not matched to a gene: 18. This CDR3 is built from 19 residues. Germline V gene sequence: CDR1 ENHRY, CDR2 SYGVKD. The CDR3 here is CAISDPGQGLVGARYGYTF. CDR3 coding DNA: TGTGCCATCAGTGACCCGGGACAGGGGTTAGTTGGAGCGAGGTATGGCTACACCTTC.

The chain carries TRBV19 and TRBJ1-1; D remains ambiguous. CDR1 is LNHDA, CDR2 SQIVND, per germline (reference sequence). The CDR3 has 13 amino acids. Trimming removed 1 base at V and 5 bases at J, with 8 bases between. The CDR3 sequence: CASSIAGRTEAFF. CDR3 DNA sequence: TGTGCCAGTAGTATAGCTGGCCGAACTGAAGCTTTCTTT.

The chain carries TRBV3-1 (or the pseudogene TRBV3-2) and TRBJ1-1; 10 positions match TRBD1. The V gene end was trimmed by 5 bases and the J gene end by 6 bases; junction bases not matched to a gene: 3. Per the germline V gene, CDR1 is LGHDT and CDR2 is YNNKEL (reference sequence). This CDR3 contains 13 residues. The CDR3 coding sequence is TGTGCCAGCAGCTACGGGACAGGGGCTGAAGCTTTCTTT. Its translation is CASSYGTGAEAFF.

This clone is a singleton in its sample. The V gene is TRBV5-1, the J gene TRBJ1-2; D is unclear. Per the germline V gene, CDR1 is SGHRS and CDR2 is YFSETQ. This CDR3 is built from 14 residues. Trimming stripped 0 bases from V and 8 bases from J, with 14 bases between. Here the CDR3 reads CASSLARGVEGYTF. The CDR3 DNA reads TGCGCCAGCAGCTTGGCCCGGGGTGTAGAAGGCTACACCTTC.

The genes are TRBV27 and TRBJ2-7; the D gene is possibly TRBD2 (6 bases). Trimming removed 1 base from V and 0 bases from J, with 13 bases in between. CDR1 MNHEY and CDR2 SMNVEV come from the germline V gene (reference sequence). The CDR3 totals 16 residues. The CDR3 nucleotides read TGTGCCAGCAGTTTATTTGGCGGGGAGAGCTCCTACGAGCAGTACTTC. Its translation is CASSLFGGESSYEQYF.

V usage is TRBV27 and J usage is TRBJ1-1; D is ambiguous. This CDR3 is built from 12 residues. Looked up from germline, CDR1 is MNHEY and CDR2 is SMNVEV (reference sequence). With 4 bases removed from V and 1 base from J, the gap between germline ends came to 4 bases. CDR3 nucleotides: TGTGCCAGCAGTTCCGGGAACACTGAAGCTTTCTTT. Its protein is CASSSGNTEAFF.

The chain uses TRBV5-4 and TRBJ2-7; D ambiguous. V dropped 2 bases and J dropped 3 bases, with 12 bases sitting between them. The CDR3 is made up of 14 amino acids. Germline lookup yields CDR1 SGHNT and CDR2 YYREEE (reference sequence). CDR3 region: CASSFGLADYEQYF. In DNA, the CDR3 is TGTGCCAGCAGCTTTGGTTTAGCTGACTACGAGCAGTACTTC.

The chain links TRBV2 to TRBJ2-7; D gene ambiguous. V gave up 8 bases and J gave up 2 bases, with 16 bases separating them. The CDR3 totals 14 residues. The germline V gene has CDR1 SNHLY and CDR2 FYNNEI. The CDR3 is CASGSQTRPYEQYF. The DNA for the CDR3 is TGTGCCAGCGGCTCCCAGACGAGGCCCTACGAGCAGTACTTC.

The chain has TRBV4-2 and TRBJ1-2, with D tentatively TRBD1 (6 bases). CDR1 and CDR2 from the germline V gene are LGHNA and YNFKEQ. CDR3 length: 15 residues. V gave up 0 bases and J gave up 3 bases, with 11 bases separating them. The CDR3 is CASSQDGGTDYGYTF. The DNA of the CDR3 is TGTGCCAGCAGCCAAGATGGGGGCACCGACTATGGCTACACCTTC.

The V gene is TRBV2, the J gene TRBJ1-2; D may be TRBD1 (5 bases). V lost 2 bases, J lost 4 bases, and 14 bases lay in between. This CDR3 contains 15 residues. Germline loops: CDR1 SNHLY, CDR2 FYNNEI. The CDR3 DNA sequence: TGTGCCAGCAGTGAAAAGGTGGGCGGGGGCTATGGCTACACCTTC. It yields the protein CASSEKVGGGYGYTF.

With regard to this clone: An end of the junction does not agree with germline; a read error may underlie this. The rearrangement joins TRBV2 to TRBJ2-7, with 7 bases lining up with TRBD1. Germline CDR1 is SNHLY and CDR2 is FYNNEI. The CDR3 totals 14 residues. In DNA, the CDR3 is TGTGCCAGCAGCGAAGGGACAGTAATCTACGAGCAGTACTTC. This gives the protein CASSEGTVIYEQYF.

This clone was detected a few times. The chain couples TRBV5-1 to TRBJ1-2; D is unclear. Per the germline V gene, CDR1 is SGHRS and CDR2 is YFSETQ. The CDR3 is 14 amino acids. V was trimmed by 0 bases and J by 2 bases, leaving 8 bases between them. In nucleotides, the CDR3 is TGCGCCAGCAGCTTGGAACGGGGAAACTATGGCTACACCTTC. Protein sequence: CASSLERGNYGYTF.

The chain joins TRBV3-1 (or the pseudogene TRBV3-2) to TRBJ2-7, with 7 positions matching TRBD2. This CDR3 is built from 15 residues. Germline V gene lookup returns CDR1 LGHDT and CDR2 YNNKEL (reference sequence). The ends lost 5 bases at V and 0 bases at J; junction bases unmatched: 7. The CDR3 nucleotides read TGTGCCAGCAGCACCGCCCCTAGCGGCTCCTACGAGCAGTACTTC. As protein: CASSTAPSGSYEQYF.

V is TRBV6-5 and J is TRBJ2-7, with no clear D. Trimming pared 5 bases from V and 7 bases from J, leaving 9 bases between. Germline CDR1 is MNHEY and CDR2 is SVGAGI. The CDR3 spans 11 residues. CDR3 bases: TGTGCCAGCAGTAACCAGAGGGAGCAGTACTTC. This gives the protein CASSNQREQYF.

The chain is built from TRBV30 and TRBJ2-3; TRBD2 might be the D (5 bases). CDR3 length equals 12 residues. Germline V gene sequence: CDR1 GTSNPN, CDR2 SVGIG (reference sequence). V lost 4 bases and J lost 8, with 13 bases in between. The CDR3 loop is CAWTPGSGTQYF. The CDR3 DNA is TGTGCCTGGACGCCGGGATCCGGTACGCAGTATTTT.